This record concerns one T cell receptor (beta chain) sequence. This entry belongs to a study of identical twins. TCRdb reprocessed the 5' RACE reads via MiXCR and lists one record per CDR3 protein. The sample has fewer than 900,000 distinct CDR3 sequences, around 21% seen once; the top ten hold about 4.3%. In germline, CDR1 is DFQATT, CDR2 SNEGSKA (reference sequence). The V gene lost 7 bases and the J gene lost 0 bases, with 16 bases spanning the gap. The CDR3 consists of 15 residues. These data were also filed under a second study, of T cells expressing NK-cell markers. According to that study: Each of about 6 donors carried dominant NKG2C+ clonotypes accounting for about 1.0-7.5% of CD8+ T cells.

The source material was PBMCs. The chain has TRBV20-1 and TRBJ2-1; D gene unclear. The sequence was collected from a woman between 18 and 29 years old in good health. The CDR3 sequence is CSGQAVESSYNEQFF. The CDR3 DNA reads as TGCAGTGGTCAGGCAGTGGAAAGCTCCTACAATGAGCAGTTCTTC.